Below, 5 T cell receptor beta chains from the same sample are listed, as sequenced in a study of T cell changes during pregnancy in multiple sclerosis. TCRdb keeps only in-frame clones here, not all; method: immunoSEQ multiplex PCR. The table includes 29,000 or so clones, 89% detected once. The sample here was CD8+ T cells from peripheral blood mononuclear cells, taken in the second trimester of pregnancy. Receptors were obtained from a female donor with multiple sclerosis, enrolled in a pregnancy study.

A single count supports this clone. The chain is built from TRBV7-8 and TRBJ2-7; perhaps TRBD1 as D (6 bases). V was cut by 5 bases and J by 5 bases, with 16 bases left in between. CDR1 and CDR2 (germline): SGHVS, FQNEAQ. This CDR3 is 14 amino acids long. The CDR3 DNA sequence: TGTGCCAGCAGCCCATTCCGGGCAGGGGACGAGCAGTACTTC. Translated: CASSPFRAGDEQYF.

The rearrangement links TRBV4-3 to TRBJ1-2; tentative D call: TRBD1 (5 bases). There are 16 residues in the CDR3. CDR1 and CDR2 (germline): LGHNA, YSLEER. Deletions cut 0 bases from V and 3 bases from J, with 14 bases between. CDR3 region: CASSQDRGEIDYGYTF. The CDR3 DNA reads TGCGCCAGCAGCCAAGATCGGGGGGAAATAGACTATGGCTACACCTTC.

This clone was recorded once. CDR3 coding DNA: TGCGCCAGCAGCCAATCGAGCGACGAGCAGTTCTTC. This sequence encodes CASSQSSDEQFF. The gene calls are TRBV4-3 and TRBJ2-1; D is ambiguous. The germline V gene has CDR1 LGHNA and CDR2 YSLEER. Trimming stripped 2 bases from V and 10 bases from J, with 9 bases between. The CDR3 is 12 residues long.

The gene calls are TRBV13 and TRBJ2-3; D unclear. Trimming left V 5 bases short and J 6 bases short, with 9 bases between. This CDR3 region has 12 residues. CDR1 is PRHDT and CDR2 is FYEKMQ in the germline V gene (reference sequence). CDR3 residues: CASSPNSDTQYF. The CDR3 DNA reads TGTGCCAGCAGCCCCAATTCCGATACGCAGTATTTT.

The chain employs TRBV7-2 and TRBJ2-7; 12 bases line up with TRBD2. After removal of 3 bases from V and 2 bases from J, the junction contained 2 bases not matched to a gene. Germline V gene lookup returns CDR1 SGHTA and CDR2 FQGNSA. This CDR3 is built from 15 residues. The CDR3, as DNA: TGTGCCAGCAGCTTTGGACTAGCGGGAACCTACGAGCAGTACTTC. Its translation: CASSFGLAGTYEQYF.